Below, one T cell receptor beta chain is given with its context. Germline V gene data show CDR1 as MNHEY and CDR2 as SVGAGI. This CDR3 is 13 amino acids long. With 7 bases removed from V and 4 bases from J, the gap between germline ends came to 14 bases. This record belongs to a study of cytomegalovirus exposure and HLA in healthy donors. PCR involved 60 Vbeta and 13 Jbeta primers. Generated by immunoSEQ multiplex PCR, the TCRdb table keeps only in-frame clones and is missing some. Of 150,000 to 200,000 clones listed, nearly 70% were seen once; the top ten hold more than 9%. The J gene is TRBJ2-7, the V gene TRBV6-5, with D perhaps TRBD1 (5 bases). Sequencing used PBMCs. The clonotype was recovered from a man aged 25 to 45 in good health and CMV-seropositive. The CDR3 loop is CASKGLLDYEQYF. CDR3 nucleotides: TGTGCCAGCAAGGGGCTTCTGGATTACGAGCAGTACTTC.